The rows below give T cell receptor beta chains drawn from one sample of a study of spatial heterogeneity in lung cancer. One entry per CDR3 protein results from TCRdb running MiXCR on the 5' RACE reads. The table has roughly 17,000 distinct CDR3 sequences, under 7% seen once; the top ten hold 6.8%. This specimen was lung tumor tissue, taken at surgery. The receptors derive from a male donor with early-stage non-small cell lung cancer. CDR3s include the opening cysteine and the closing phenylalanine or tryptophan. The order of the fields is J gene, D gene, clone size, CDR3 length, V gene, CDR3 protein, CDR3 DNA. D genes are given only for firm matches. Expanded clones are given a class, and other clones once, few, many or no size at all.

TRBJ1-6	TRBD1	many	14	TRBV4-3	CASSQGQGDITLHF	TGCGCCAGCAGCCAAGGACAGGGGGACATCACCCTCCACTTT
TRBJ2-5	TRBD2	many	18	TRBV12-3/TRBV12-4	CASSLEIGTSGYQETQYF	TGTGCCAGCAGTTTAGAAATAGGGACTAGCGGTTACCAAGAGACCCAGTACTTC
TRBJ1-5	TRBD1	many	15	TRBV28	CASRRTGAGNQPQHF	TGTGCCAGCAGGAGGACAGGGGCCGGCAATCAGCCCCAGCATTTT
TRBJ1-3	.	many	15	TRBV18	CASSPDIISGNTIYF	TGTGCCAGCTCACCGGACATCATCTCTGGAAACACCATATATTTT
TRBJ2-1	.	.	14	TRBV2	CASSLLSSYNEQFF	TGTGCCAGCAGTCTACTTAGCTCCTACAATGAGCAGTTCTTC
TRBJ2-6	TRBD1	many	17	TRBV27	CASSSWQGAPGANVLTF	TGTGCCAGCAGTTCCTGGCAGGGGGCGCCAGGGGCCAACGTCCTGACTTTC
TRBJ2-1	.	medium-sized	13	TRBV7-8	CASSLGVVGEQFF	TGTGCCAGCAGCTTAGGCGTTGTTGGGGAGCAGTTCTTC
TRBJ2-2	TRBD2	many	16	TRBV27	CASSALGRVTTGELFF	TGTGCCAGCAGTGCCCTAGGGAGGGTCACCACCGGGGAGCTGTTTTTT
TRBJ1-1	.	many	13	TRBV10-3	CAIKGGQNTEAFF	TGTGCCATCAAGGGAGGACAGAACACTGAAGCTTTCTTT
TRBJ1-4	.	many	15	TRBV3-1	CASSLGGDYNEKLFF	TGTGCCAGCAGCCTCGGCGGAGATTATAATGAAAAACTGTTTTTT
TRBJ1-5	.	.	14	TRBV12-3/TRBV12-4	CASSNGYSNQPQHF	TGTGCCAGCAGTAACGGTTATAGCAATCAGCCCCAGCATTTT
TRBJ2-7	.	many	15	TRBV28	CASSYYSGTNYEQYF	TGTGCCAGCAGTTACTACTCCGGGACCAATTACGAGCAGTACTTC
TRBJ2-6	TRBD1	many	14	TRBV29-1	CSASDRAGANVLTF	TGCAGCGCATCGGACAGGGCCGGGGCCAACGTCCTGACTTTC
TRBJ1-6	TRBD1	many	16	TRBV5-1	CASSLEGQGEDSPLHF	TGCGCCAGCAGCTTGGAGGGACAGGGTGAAGATTCACCCCTCCACTTT
TRBJ2-7	TRBD1	many	14	TRBV28	CASNDRGIQYEQYF	TGTGCCAGCAATGACAGGGGGATCCAGTACGAGCAGTACTTC
TRBJ2-7	TRBD2	many	14	TRBV4-2	CASSPPGTSHEQYF	TGTGCCAGCAGCCCCCCGGGGACTAGCCACGAGCAGTACTTC
TRBJ2-5	.	many	14	TRBV20-1	CSASAPVKQETQYF	TGCAGTGCTAGTGCTCCGGTGAAGCAAGAGACCCAGTACTTC
TRBJ2-7	.	many	15	TRBV28	CASSRPKGASYEQYF	TGTGCCAGCAGTCGCCCTAAGGGAGCCTCCTACGAGCAGTACTTC
TRBJ2-1	TRBD2	.	19	TRBV5-6	CASSLLTSGRAVRANEQFF	TGTGCCAGCAGCTTGTTGACTAGCGGGAGGGCCGTTAGGGCGAATGAGCAGTTCTTC
TRBJ2-5	.	.	15	TRBV20-1	CSAREWRGHQETQYF	TGCAGTGCTAGAGAGTGGCGGGGGCATCAAGAGACCCAGTACTTC
TRBJ2-1	.	many	13	TRBV7-2	CASSPLANNEQFF	TGTGCCAGCAGCCCTTTGGCGAACAATGAGCAGTTCTTC
TRBJ2-1	TRBD2	many	15	TRBV2	CASSRLAGGSNEQFF	TGTGCCAGCAGTCGTCTAGCGGGAGGGTCCAATGAGCAGTTCTTC
TRBJ2-1	TRBD2	few	16	TRBV9	CASSVVASGSYNEQFF	TGTGCCAGCAGCGTAGTGGCTAGCGGGAGTTACAATGAGCAGTTCTTC
TRBJ1-5	.	medium-sized	17	TRBV6-2/TRBV6-3	CASSYSPFRDSNQPQHF	TGTGCCAGCAGTTACTCACCATTCAGAGATAGCAATCAGCCCCAGCATTTT
TRBJ2-7	TRBD1	many	13	TRBV29-1	CSVEGQGAGEQYF	TGCAGCGTTGAGGGACAGGGGGCTGGAGAGCAGTACTTC
TRBJ2-6	.	many	16	TRBV7-2	CASSLQGRGGANVLTF	TGTGCCAGCAGCTTACAGGGGAGGGGAGGGGCCAACGTCCTGACTTTC
TRBJ2-7	.	medium-sized	13	TRBV5-1	CASSRGQSYEQYF	TGCGCCAGCAGCCGCGGACAGAGCTACGAGCAGTACTTC
TRBJ2-7	TRBD2	many	15	TRBV7-2	CASSTREGSFYEQYF	TGTGCCAGCAGCACCCGGGAGGGATCATTCTACGAGCAGTACTTC
TRBJ2-5	.	many	12	TRBV20-1	CSARRTVETQYF	TGCAGTGCCCGACGGACAGTTGAGACCCAGTACTTC
TRBJ2-1	TRBD2	many	15	TRBV28	CASSSPGLAGNEQFF	TGTGCCAGCAGTTCCCCGGGACTAGCGGGGAATGAGCAGTTCTTC
TRBJ2-2	.	many	16	TRBV28	CASSLTSGSNTGELFF	TGTGCCAGCAGTTTAACTTCGGGGTCGAACACCGGGGAGCTGTTTTTT
TRBJ2-5	.	many	15	TRBV28	CASSLPRFRKETQYF	TGTGCCAGCAGCCTACCTAGGTTCCGGAAGGAGACCCAGTACTTC
TRBJ1-4	.	.	18	TRBV27	CASSFGTQVGGPNEKLFF	TGTGCCAGCAGTTTTGGTACACAAGTCGGGGGTCCTAATGAAAAACTGTTTTTT
TRBJ2-1	.	many	15	TRBV6-5	CASTRMGSSYNEQFF	TGTGCCAGCACACGGATGGGAAGCTCCTACAATGAGCAGTTCTTC
TRBJ2-5	TRBD1	many	13	TRBV7-2	CASRLQGGETQYF	TGTGCCAGCAGGCTACAGGGGGGTGAGACCCAGTACTTC
TRBJ2-3	TRBD2	many	17	TRBV27	CASSPLRSGRVTDTQYF	TGTGCCAGCAGTCCTCTGCGGAGCGGGAGAGTCACAGATACGCAGTATTTT
TRBJ2-5	.	many	15	TRBV15	CATSRDREPQETQYF	TGTGCCACCAGCAGAGATCGGGAACCACAAGAGACCCAGTACTTC
TRBJ2-3	TRBD2	medium-sized	15	TRBV27	CARHFSGRALDTQYF	TGTGCCAGACACTTTAGCGGGAGGGCTTTAGATACGCAGTATTTT
TRBJ2-5	.	many	14	TRBV12-3/TRBV12-4	CASRTRRGPETQYF	TGTGCCAGCAGAACTAGACGGGGTCCGGAGACCCAGTACTTC
TRBJ2-5	.	many	11	TRBV12-3/TRBV12-4	CASATIETQYF	TGTGCCAGCGCCACCATTGAGACCCAGTACTTC
TRBJ2-5	.	many	13	TRBV7-3	CASSPGRGETQYF	TGTGCCAGCAGCCCTGGACGGGGGGAGACCCAGTACTTC
TRBJ2-7	.	.	14	TRBV6-5	CASTRMGSSYEQYF	TGTGCCAGCACACGGATGGGAAGCTCCTACGAGCAGTACTTC
TRBJ1-2	.	many	13	TRBV6-6	CASSPDNTYGYTF	TGTGCCAGCAGTCCGGACAACACCTATGGCTACACCTTC
TRBJ2-7	TRBD1	many	15	TRBV15	CATSTAGTGDYEQYF	TGTGCCACCAGCACGGCCGGGACAGGGGACTACGAGCAGTACTTC
TRBJ1-4	.	many	16	TRBV5-5	CASSFTGLSTNEKLFF	TGTGCCAGCAGCTTCACAGGGCTTTCAACTAATGAAAAACTGTTTTTT
TRBJ2-3	TRBD2	few	18	TRBV9	CASIPKSSGRANTDTQYF	TGTGCCAGCATCCCTAAATCCAGCGGGAGGGCGAACACAGATACGCAGTATTTT
TRBJ2-1	.	many	12	TRBV2	CASSQDTGEQFF	TGTGCCAGCAGTCAAGATACGGGTGAGCAGTTCTTC
TRBJ2-1	TRBD2	many	17	TRBV4-3	CASSQEGASGVYNEQFF	TGCGCCAGCAGCCAAGAAGGGGCTAGCGGGGTTTACAATGAGCAGTTCTTC
TRBJ1-1	.	.	17	TRBV6-5	CASSYRGLAGGRSEAFF	TGTGCCAGCAGTTACAGGGGACTAGCGGGGGGGCGCTCTGAAGCTTTCTTT
TRBJ1-1	TRBD1	.	17	TRBV6-1	CASSEVTGGAGDTEAFF	TGTGCCAGCAGTGAAGTGACAGGGGGCGCGGGGGACACTGAAGCTTTCTTT
TRBJ2-5	.	many	16	TRBV6-1	CASSVGVGGSAETQYF	TGTGCCAGCAGTGTGGGGGTCGGTGGTAGTGCGGAGACCCAGTACTTC
TRBJ2-5	.	large	13	TRBV29-1	CSTNGGALETQYF	TGCAGCACTAATGGCGGGGCCCTGGAGACCCAGTACTTC